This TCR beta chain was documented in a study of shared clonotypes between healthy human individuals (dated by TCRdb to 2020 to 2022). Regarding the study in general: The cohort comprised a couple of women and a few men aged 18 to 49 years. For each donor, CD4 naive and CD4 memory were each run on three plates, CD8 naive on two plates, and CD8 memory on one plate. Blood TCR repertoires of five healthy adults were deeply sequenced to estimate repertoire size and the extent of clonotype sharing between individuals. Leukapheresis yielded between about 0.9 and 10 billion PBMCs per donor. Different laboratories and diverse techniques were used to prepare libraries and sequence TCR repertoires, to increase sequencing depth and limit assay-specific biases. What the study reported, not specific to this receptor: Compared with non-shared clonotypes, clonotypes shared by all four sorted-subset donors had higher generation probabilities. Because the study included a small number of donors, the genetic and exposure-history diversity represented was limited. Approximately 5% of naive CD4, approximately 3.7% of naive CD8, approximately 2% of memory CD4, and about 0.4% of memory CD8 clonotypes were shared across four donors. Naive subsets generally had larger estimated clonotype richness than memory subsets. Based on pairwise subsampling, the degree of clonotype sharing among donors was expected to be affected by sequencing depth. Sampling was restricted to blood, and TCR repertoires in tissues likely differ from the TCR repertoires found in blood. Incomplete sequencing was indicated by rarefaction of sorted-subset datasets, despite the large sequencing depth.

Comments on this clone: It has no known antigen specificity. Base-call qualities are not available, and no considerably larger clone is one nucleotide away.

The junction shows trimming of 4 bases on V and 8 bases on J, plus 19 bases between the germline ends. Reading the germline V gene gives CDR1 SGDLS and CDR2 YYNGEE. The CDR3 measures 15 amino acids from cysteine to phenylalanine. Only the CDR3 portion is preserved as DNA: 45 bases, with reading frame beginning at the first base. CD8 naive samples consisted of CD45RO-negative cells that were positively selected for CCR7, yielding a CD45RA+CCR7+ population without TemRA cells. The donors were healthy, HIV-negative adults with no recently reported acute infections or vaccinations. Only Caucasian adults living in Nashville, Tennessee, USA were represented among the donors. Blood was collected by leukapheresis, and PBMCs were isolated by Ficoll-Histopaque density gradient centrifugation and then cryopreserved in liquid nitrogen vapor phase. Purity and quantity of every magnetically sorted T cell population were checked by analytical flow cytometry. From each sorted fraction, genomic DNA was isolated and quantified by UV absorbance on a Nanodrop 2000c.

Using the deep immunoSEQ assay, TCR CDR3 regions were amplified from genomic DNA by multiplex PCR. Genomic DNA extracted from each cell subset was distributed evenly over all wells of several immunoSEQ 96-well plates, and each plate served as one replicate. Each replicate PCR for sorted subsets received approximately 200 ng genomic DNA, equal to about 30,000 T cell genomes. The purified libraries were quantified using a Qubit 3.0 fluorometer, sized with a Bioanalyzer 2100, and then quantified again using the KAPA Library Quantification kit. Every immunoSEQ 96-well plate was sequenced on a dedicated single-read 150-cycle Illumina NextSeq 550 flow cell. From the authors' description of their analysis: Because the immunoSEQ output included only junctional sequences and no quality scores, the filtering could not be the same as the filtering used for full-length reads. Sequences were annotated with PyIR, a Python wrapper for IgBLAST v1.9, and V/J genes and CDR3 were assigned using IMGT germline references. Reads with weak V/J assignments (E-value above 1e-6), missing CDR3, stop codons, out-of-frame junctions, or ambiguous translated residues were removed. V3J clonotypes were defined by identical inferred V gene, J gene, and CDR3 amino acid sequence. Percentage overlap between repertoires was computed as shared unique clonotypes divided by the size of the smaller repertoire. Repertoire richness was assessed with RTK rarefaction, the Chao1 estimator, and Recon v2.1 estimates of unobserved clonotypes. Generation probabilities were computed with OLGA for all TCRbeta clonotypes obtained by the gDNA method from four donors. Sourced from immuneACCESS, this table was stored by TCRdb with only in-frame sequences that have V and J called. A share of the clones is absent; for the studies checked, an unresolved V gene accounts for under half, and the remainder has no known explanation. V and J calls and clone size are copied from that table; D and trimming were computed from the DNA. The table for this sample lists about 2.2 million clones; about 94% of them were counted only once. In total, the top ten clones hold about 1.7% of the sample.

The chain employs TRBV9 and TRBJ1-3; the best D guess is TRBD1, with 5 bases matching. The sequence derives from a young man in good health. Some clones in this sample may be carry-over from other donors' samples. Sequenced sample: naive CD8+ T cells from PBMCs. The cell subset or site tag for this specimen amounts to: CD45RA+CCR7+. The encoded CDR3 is CASSPGRQGRDTIYF. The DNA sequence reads TGTGCCAGCAGCCCCGGGAGGCAGGGACGAGACACCATATATTTT.